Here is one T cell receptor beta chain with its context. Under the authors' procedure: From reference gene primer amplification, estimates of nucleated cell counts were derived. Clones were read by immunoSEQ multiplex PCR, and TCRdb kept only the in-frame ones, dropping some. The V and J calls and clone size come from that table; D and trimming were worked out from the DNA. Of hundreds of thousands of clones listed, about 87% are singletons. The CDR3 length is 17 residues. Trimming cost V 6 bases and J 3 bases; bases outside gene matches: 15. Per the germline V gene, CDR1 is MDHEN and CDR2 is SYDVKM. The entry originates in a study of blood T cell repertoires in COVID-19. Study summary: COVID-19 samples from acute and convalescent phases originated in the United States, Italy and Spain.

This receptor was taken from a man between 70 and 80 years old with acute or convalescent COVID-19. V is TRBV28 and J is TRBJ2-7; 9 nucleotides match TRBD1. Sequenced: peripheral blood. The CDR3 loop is CASRYVGAGTGRYEQYF. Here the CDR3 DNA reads TGTGCCAGCAGGTACGTCGGGGCCGGGACAGGGCGCTACGAGCAGTACTTC.